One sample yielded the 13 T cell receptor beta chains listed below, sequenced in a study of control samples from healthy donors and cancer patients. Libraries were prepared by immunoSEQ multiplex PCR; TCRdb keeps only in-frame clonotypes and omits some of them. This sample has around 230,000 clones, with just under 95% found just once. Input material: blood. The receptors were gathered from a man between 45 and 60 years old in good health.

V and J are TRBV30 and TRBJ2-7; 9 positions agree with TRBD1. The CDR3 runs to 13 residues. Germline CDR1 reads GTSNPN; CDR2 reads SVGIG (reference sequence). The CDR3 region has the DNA TGTGCTTTGGAAGGGGACAGGGTCGACGAGCAGTACTTC. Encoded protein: CALEGDRVDEQYF.

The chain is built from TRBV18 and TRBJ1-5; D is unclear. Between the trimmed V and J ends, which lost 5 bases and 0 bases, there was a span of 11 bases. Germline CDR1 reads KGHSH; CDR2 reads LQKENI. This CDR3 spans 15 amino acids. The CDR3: CASSAGRPSNQPQHF. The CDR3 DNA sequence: TGTGCCAGCTCAGCGGGCAGGCCTAGCAATCAGCCCCAGCATTTT. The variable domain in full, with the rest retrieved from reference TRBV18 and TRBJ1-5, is NAGVMQNPRHLVRRRGQEARLRCSPMKGHSHVYWYRQLPEEGLKFMVYLQKENIIDESGMPKERFSAEFPKEGPSILRIQQVVRGDSAAYFCASSAGRPSNQPQHFGDGTRLSIL.

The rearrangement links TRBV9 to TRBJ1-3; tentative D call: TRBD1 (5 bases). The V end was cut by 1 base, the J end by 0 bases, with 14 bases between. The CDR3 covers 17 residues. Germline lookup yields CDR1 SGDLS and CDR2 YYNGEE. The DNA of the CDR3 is TGTGCCAGCAGCGTAAGCATTTGGGGGAGCTCTGGAAACACCATATATTTT. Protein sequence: CASSVSIWGSSGNTIYF.

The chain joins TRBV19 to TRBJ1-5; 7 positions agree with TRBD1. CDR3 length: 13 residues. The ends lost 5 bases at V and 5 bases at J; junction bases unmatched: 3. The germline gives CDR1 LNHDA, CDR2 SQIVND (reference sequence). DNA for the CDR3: TGTGCCAGTAGTGAACAGGGGTATCAGCCCCAGCATTTT. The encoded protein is CASSEQGYQPQHF.

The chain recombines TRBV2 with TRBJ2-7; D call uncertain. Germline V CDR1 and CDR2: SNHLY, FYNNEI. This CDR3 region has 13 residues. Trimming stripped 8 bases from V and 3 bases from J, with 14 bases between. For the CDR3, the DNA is TGTGCCAGCCAGGTAGAACTCCACTACGAGCAGTACTTC. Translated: CASQVELHYEQYF.

The CDR3 loop is CASSFPGQGLVGYTF. The CDR3 coding sequence is TGTGCCAGCAGCTTTCCAGGACAGGGCCTCGTCGGCTACACCTTC. The chain couples TRBV7-9 to TRBJ1-2; 8 nucleotides match TRBD1. There are 15 residues in the CDR3. V lost 3 bases, J lost 8 bases, and 11 bases stayed unmatched. Germline V gene sequence: CDR1 SEHNR, CDR2 FQNEAQ (reference sequence).

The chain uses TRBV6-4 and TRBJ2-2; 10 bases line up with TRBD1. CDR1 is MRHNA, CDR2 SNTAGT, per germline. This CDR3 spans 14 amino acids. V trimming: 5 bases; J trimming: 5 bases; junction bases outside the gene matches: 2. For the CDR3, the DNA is TGTGCCAGCAGTAGACAGGGGGCGACCGGGGAGCTGTTTTTT. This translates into CASSRQGATGELFF.

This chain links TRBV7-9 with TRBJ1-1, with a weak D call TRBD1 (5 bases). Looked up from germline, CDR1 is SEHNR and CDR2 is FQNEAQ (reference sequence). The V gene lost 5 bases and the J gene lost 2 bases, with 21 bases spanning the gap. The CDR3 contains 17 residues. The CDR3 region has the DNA TGTGCCAGCAGCCCCCGGCGTTTACAGGAAACAAACACTGAAGCTTTCTTT. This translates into CASSPRRLQETNTEAFF.

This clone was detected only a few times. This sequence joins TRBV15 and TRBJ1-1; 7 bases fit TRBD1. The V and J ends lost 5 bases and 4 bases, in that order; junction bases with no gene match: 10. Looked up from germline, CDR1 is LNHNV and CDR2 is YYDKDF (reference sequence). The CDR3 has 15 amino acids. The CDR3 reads CATSAQGVEVTEAFF. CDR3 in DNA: TGTGCCACCAGCGCCCAGGGGGTCGAGGTCACTGAAGCTTTCTTT.

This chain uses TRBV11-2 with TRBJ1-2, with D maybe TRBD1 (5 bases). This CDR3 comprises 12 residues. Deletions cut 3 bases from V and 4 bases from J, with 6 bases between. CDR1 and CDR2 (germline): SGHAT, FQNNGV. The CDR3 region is CASSFGGYGYTF. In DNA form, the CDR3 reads TGTGCCAGCAGCTTTGGGGGCTATGGCTACACCTTC. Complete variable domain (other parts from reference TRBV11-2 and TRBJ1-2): EAGVAQSPRYKIIEKRQSVAFWCNPISGHATLYWYQQILGQGPKLLIQFQNNGVVDDSQLPKDRFSAERLKGVDSTLKIQPAKLEDSAVYLCASSFGGYGYTFGSGTRLTVV.

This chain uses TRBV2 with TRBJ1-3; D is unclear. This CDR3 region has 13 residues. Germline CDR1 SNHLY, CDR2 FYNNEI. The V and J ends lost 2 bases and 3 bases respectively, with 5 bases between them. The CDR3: CASSEYRGNTIYF. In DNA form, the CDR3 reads TGTGCCAGCAGTGAATACCGTGGAAACACCATATATTTT.

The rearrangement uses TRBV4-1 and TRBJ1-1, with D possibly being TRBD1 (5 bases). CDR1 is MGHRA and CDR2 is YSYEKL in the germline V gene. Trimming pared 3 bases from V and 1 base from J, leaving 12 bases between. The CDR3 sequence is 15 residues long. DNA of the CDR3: TGCGCCAGCAGCCATTCGATCGGGGGGAACACTGAAGCTTTCTTT. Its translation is CASSHSIGGNTEAFF.

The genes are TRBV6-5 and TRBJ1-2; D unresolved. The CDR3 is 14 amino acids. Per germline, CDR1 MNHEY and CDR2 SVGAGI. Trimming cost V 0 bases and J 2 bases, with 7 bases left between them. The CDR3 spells CASSYSAVNYGYTF. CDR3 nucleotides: TGTGCCAGCAGTTACTCAGCGGTAAACTATGGCTACACCTTC.